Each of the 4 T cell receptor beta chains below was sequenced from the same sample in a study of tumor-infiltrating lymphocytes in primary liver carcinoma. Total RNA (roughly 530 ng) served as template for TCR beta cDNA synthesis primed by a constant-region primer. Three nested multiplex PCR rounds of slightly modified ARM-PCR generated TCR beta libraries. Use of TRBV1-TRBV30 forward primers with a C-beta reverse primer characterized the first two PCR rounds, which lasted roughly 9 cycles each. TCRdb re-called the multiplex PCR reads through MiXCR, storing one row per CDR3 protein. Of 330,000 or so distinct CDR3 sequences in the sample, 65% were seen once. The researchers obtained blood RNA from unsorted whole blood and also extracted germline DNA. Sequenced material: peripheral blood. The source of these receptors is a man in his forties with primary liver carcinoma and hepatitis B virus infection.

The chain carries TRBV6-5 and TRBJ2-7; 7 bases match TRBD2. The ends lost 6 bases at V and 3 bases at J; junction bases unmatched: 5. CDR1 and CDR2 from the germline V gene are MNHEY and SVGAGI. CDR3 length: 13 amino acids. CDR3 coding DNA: TGTGCCAGCAGCAGGACTAGACGCTACGAGCAGTACTTC. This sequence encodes CASSRTRRYEQYF.

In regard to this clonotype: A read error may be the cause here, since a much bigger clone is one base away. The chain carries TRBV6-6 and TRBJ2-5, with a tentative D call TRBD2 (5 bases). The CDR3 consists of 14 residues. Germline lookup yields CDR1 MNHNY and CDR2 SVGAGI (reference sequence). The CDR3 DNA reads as TGTGCCAGCAGTTCCCAGGCGGGTCAAGGGACCCAGTACTTC. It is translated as CASSSQAGQGTQYF.

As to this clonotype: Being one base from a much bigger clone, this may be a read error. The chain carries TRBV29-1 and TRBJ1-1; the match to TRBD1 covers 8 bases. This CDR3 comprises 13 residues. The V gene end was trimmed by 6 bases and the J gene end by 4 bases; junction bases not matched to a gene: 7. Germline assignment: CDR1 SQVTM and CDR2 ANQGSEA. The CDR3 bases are TGCAGCGTCGCGACAGGGGACGGCACTGAAGCTTTCTTT. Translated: CSVATGDGTEAFF.

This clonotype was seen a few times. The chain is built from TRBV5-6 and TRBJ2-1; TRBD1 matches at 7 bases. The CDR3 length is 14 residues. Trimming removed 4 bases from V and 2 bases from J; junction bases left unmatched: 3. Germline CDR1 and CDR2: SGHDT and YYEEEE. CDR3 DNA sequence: TGTGCCAGCAGCCTTGGGACAGCCTACAATGAGCAGTTCTTC. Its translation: CASSLGTAYNEQFF.